This TCR beta chain derives from a study of response to subunit inactivated influenza vaccine. Findings and caveats of the study: Each seasonal influenza vaccination, the authors suggested, recruits few new T cells.

TCRdb re-derived calls from the RT-PCR reads in MiXCR, one entry per CDR3 protein. The table lists 500,000 to 700,000 distinct CDR3 sequences, around 21% of them singletons. This CDR3 has 13 residues. V gave up 6 bases and J gave up 5 bases, with 13 bases separating them. This clonotype showed up just a few times. Its target is unknown. These data also formed part of another study, on T cells expressing NK-cell markers. That study adds: TCR beta cDNA was made by 5'RACE template switching with UMIs. Just one sequenced donor of eight was HCMV-seronegative, while seven were seropositive. Of the CD8+ T cells in about 6 donors, about 1.0-7.5% belonged to dominant NKG2C+ clonotypes. The study did not resolve the HCMV specificity of expanded NKG2C+ T cell clones.

The chain is built from TRBV12-3 or TRBV12-4 and TRBJ1-2; D may be TRBD1 (5 bases). This clonotype was sampled from a man in his forties or fifties who received an inactivated influenza vaccine. This specimen was CD4+ T cells sorted from PBMCs, taken roughly 13 days after vaccination. CDR3 residues: CASRSTEIYGYTF. For the CDR3, the DNA is TGTGCCAGCAGATCGACAGAAATTTATGGCTACACCTTC.